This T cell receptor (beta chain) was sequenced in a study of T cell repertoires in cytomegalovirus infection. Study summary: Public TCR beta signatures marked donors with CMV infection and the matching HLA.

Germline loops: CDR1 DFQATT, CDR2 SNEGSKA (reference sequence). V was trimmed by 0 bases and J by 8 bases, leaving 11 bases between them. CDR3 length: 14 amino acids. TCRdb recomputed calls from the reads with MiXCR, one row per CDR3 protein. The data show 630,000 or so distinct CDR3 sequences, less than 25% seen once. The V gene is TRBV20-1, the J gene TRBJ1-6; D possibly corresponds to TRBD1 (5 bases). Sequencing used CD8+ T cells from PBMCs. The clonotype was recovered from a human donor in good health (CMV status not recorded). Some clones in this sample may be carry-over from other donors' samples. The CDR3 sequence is CSARERQSHSPLHF. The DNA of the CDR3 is TGCAGTGCTAGAGAGCGACAGAGTCATTCACCCCTCCACTTT.